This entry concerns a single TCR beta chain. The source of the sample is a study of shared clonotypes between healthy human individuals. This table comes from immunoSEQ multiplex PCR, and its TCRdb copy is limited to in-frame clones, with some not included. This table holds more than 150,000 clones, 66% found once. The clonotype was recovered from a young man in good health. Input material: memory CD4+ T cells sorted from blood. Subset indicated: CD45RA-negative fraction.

The CDR3 loop reads CASSKTAAPSGNTIYF. CDR3 sequence (DNA): TGTGCCAGCAGTAAAACAGCCGCGCCCAGCGGAAACACCATATATTTT. The chain couples TRBV27 to TRBJ1-3; D unclear. Trimming shortened V by 5 bases and J by 4 bases, and 18 bases separated the two germline ends. Germline V gene data show CDR1 as MNHEY and CDR2 as SMNVEV (reference sequence). This CDR3 comprises 16 residues.